Following are 5 T cell receptor beta chains from one sample sequenced in a study of T cell responses to AZD1222 COVID-19 vaccine. Method: immunoSEQ multiplex PCR; TCRdb's copy keeps in-frame clones and lacks some. The profile covers about 76,000 clones, with approximately 90% appearing a single time and around 9.9% taken by the ten largest. The specimen comprised peripheral blood, sampled on day 0 of AZD1222 vaccination. The receptors shown here come from an adult in good health.

This chain uses TRBV28 with TRBJ1-2, with a possible D match to TRBD1 (6 bases). There are 15 residues in the CDR3. Germline V gives CDR1 MDHEN, CDR2 SYDVKM. V dropped 2 bases and J dropped 2 bases, with 12 bases sitting between them. Written as DNA, the CDR3 is TGTGCCAGCAGTTTACTCGGACAGATAAACTATGGCTACACCTTC. Its protein product is CASSLLGQINYGYTF.

This clone was counted between two and nine times. The chain is built from TRBV11-3 and TRBJ1-1; D unclear. The germline gives CDR1 SGHNT, CDR2 YENEEA. The CDR3 loop spans 13 amino acids. Trimming shortened V by 0 bases and J by 5 bases, and 7 bases separated the two germline ends. The CDR3 region is CASSLDYNTEAFF. The CDR3 DNA is TGTGCCAGCAGCTTAGATTATAATACTGAAGCTTTCTTT.

Notes on this clone: In the same sample, other DNA sequences code for this CDR3. J is TRBJ2-7 and V is TRBV29-1; D unresolved. Germline CDR1 and CDR2: SQVTM and ANQGSEA. CDR3 size: 11 residues. Trimming left V 1 base short and J 1 base short, with 2 bases between. The CDR3 nucleotides are TGCAGCGTTGAAGGGTCCTACGAGCAGTACTTC. Translating it yields CSVEGSYEQYF.

The V gene is TRBV5-1, the J gene TRBJ1-5; the D is unclear. The CDR3 is 16 amino acids. The V end was cut by 3 bases, the J end by 2 bases, with 15 bases between. Germline V CDR1 and CDR2: SGHRS, YFSETQ. The CDR3 DNA sequence: TGCGCCAGCAGCTCCGAGATGCAGGCTGGCAATCAGCCCCAGCATTTT. Translating it yields CASSSEMQAGNQPQHF.

This sequence joins TRBV28 and TRBJ1-1, with unresolved D. Trimming cost V 6 bases and J 1 base, with 15 bases left between them. The CDR3 has 15 residues. The germline gives CDR1 MDHEN, CDR2 SYDVKM. Here the CDR3 DNA reads TGTGCCAGCAGCCCAGAGACGTGGGCGAACACTGAAGCTTTCTTT. It is translated as CASSPETWANTEAFF.